Presented here are 13 T cell receptor beta chains from one specimen sequenced in a study of PD-1 blockade in classical Hodgkin lymphoma. Sequenced by immunoSEQ multiplex PCR; TCRdb stores in-frame clones only, minus some. This repertoire shows under 25,000 clones, around 80% found once; its top ten account for about a sixth. Every patient was affected by relapse after autologous stem cell transplantation, while exposure to brentuximab vedotin was not uniform. Material: peripheral blood mononuclear cells (PBMCs), obtained before the second cycle of nivolumab. The receptor source for this set is a human donor with classical Hodgkin lymphoma.

The chain employs TRBV18 and TRBJ2-1, with D possibly TRBD2 on 6 matching bases. Germline V lookup: CDR1 KGHSH, CDR2 LQKENI. The CDR3 spans 14 residues. Trimming shortened V by 0 bases and J by 3 bases, and 6 bases separated the two germline ends. For the CDR3, the DNA is TGTGCCAGCTCACCACCGGGAGGCTACAATGAGCAGTTCTTC. This codes for CASSPPGGYNEQFF.

The V gene is TRBV6-5, the J gene TRBJ2-7, with 11 positions matching TRBD1. The CDR3 consists of 15 residues. V dropped 7 bases and J dropped 5; count of bases not matched to a gene: 10. Germline CDR1 reads MNHEY; CDR2 reads SVGAGI. The DNA of the CDR3 is TGTGCCAGCATCAAGGACAGGGGGCTTGTGAACGAGCAGTACTTC. This translates into CASIKDRGLVNEQYF.

J is TRBJ2-3 and V is TRBV28; D assignment may be TRBD1 or TRBD2 (6 bases each). Trimming left V 4 bases short and J 4 bases short, with 12 bases between. Looked up from germline, CDR1 is MDHEN and CDR2 is SYDVKM. This CDR3 spans 14 amino acids. The CDR3 region has the DNA TGTGCCAGCAGTTCGGAGGGGGTGTCAGATACGCAGTATTTT. As protein: CASSSEGVSDTQYF.

The chain couples TRBV4-1 to TRBJ2-2; D remains ambiguous. V was shortened by 0 bases and J by 0 bases, with 11 bases between the two germline ends. The CDR3 is made up of 17 amino acids. Germline CDR1 is MGHRA and CDR2 is YSYEKL. The CDR3 loop is CASSQDRSRSNTGELFF. The CDR3 DNA is TGCGCCAGCAGCCAAGATCGCTCGCGTTCGAACACCGGGGAGCTGTTTTTT.

V and J are TRBV9 and TRBJ2-3; 7 positions match TRBD2. V shed 3 bases and J 4 bases; nucleotides not matched to a gene: 2. This CDR3 is 13 amino acids long. Germline V gene data show CDR1 as SGDLS and CDR2 as YYNGEE. The CDR3 DNA follows: TGTGCCAGCAGCGCTACTAGCGCAGATACGCAGTATTTT. Translation gives CASSATSADTQYF.

This clone was picked up one time. The chain is built from TRBV29-1 and TRBJ2-3; TRBD2 matches 14 bases. V lost 7 bases to trimming and J lost 11 bases; unmatched junction nucleotides: 11. Per the germline V gene, CDR1 is SQVTM and CDR2 is ANQGSEA. The length of the CDR3 is 14 residues. The chain's CDR3 is CSGGLAGGQIGQYF. The DNA of the CDR3 is TGCAGCGGAGGACTAGCGGGAGGACAAATCGGGCAGTATTTT.

The V and J genes are TRBV4-1 and TRBJ2-7; possible D gene TRBD2, 5 bases. Germline-derived CDR1 and CDR2 are MGHRA and YSYEKL. The length of the CDR3 is 15 residues. V lost 4 bases and J 4 bases, leaving 17 bases between the germline ends. In DNA, the CDR3 is TGCGCCAGCAGCCGTGCGGTGCCGGGAAATTACGAGCAGTACTTC. The encoded protein is CASSRAVPGNYEQYF.

The gene calls are TRBV5-6 and TRBJ2-1; 10 positions match TRBD2. Germline V gene lookup returns CDR1 SGHDT and CDR2 YYEEEE. Trimming cost V 6 bases and J 1 base; bases outside gene matches: 7. This CDR3 is built from 16 residues. CDR3 sequence: CASTTILAGSYNEQFF. The DNA of the CDR3 is TGTGCCAGCACGACAATACTAGCGGGGTCCTACAATGAGCAGTTCTTC.

The CDR3 coding sequence is TGTGCAAGTCGCTTATTACAGGGGACGAACACTGAAGCTTTCTTT. Translation gives CASRLLQGTNTEAFF. This sequence joins TRBV12-2 and TRBJ1-1; the table's D call of TRBD1 was not tested on the DNA. TRBV12-2 is labeled a pseudogene. The CDR3 runs to 15 residues.

In DNA, the CDR3 is TGCGCCAGCAGCCAAATGTGGGGAAAGCTAGCGGGAGATACGCAGTATTTT. It codes for CASSQMWGKLAGDTQYF. V usage is TRBV4-1 and J usage is TRBJ2-3, with 8 bases identical to TRBD2. The CDR3 has 17 amino acids. CDR1 is MGHRA and CDR2 is YSYEKL in the germline V gene. V lost 2 bases, J lost 5 bases, and 12 bases stayed unmatched.

The gene calls are TRBV5-6 and TRBJ2-5; a possible D gene is TRBD2 (6 bases). Germline V CDR1 and CDR2: SGHDT, YYEEEE. V was pared by 3 bases and J by 7 bases, with 19 bases between. There are 15 residues in the CDR3. The CDR3 here is CASSSGGGPKGTQYF. The CDR3 DNA reads as TGTGCCAGCAGCTCCGGCGGAGGGCCCAAGGGGACCCAGTACTTC.

This sequence joins TRBV6-1 and TRBJ2-7, with 12 bases identical to TRBD2. Germline CDR1 is MNHNS and CDR2 is SASEGT. The junction had 5 bases not matched to a gene; V was cut back by 3 bases and J by 5 bases. This CDR3 spans 15 amino acids. CDR3 amino acids: CASSDSGLAGNEQYF. In DNA, the CDR3 is TGTGCCAGCAGTGACTCGGGACTAGCGGGTAACGAGCAGTACTTC.

V is TRBV7-8 and J is TRBJ2-5, with 16 bases aligning to TRBD2. J was trimmed by 5 bases and V by 4 bases; bases with no gene match: 13. The germline V gene encodes CDR1 SGHVS and CDR2 FQNEAQ. The CDR3 consists of 19 residues. The CDR3 DNA reads as TGTGCCAGCAGCTCAGTCCCGGGACTAGCGGGAGGGCCCTCGGAGACCCAGTACTTC. It yields the protein CASSSVPGLAGGPSETQYF.